This TCR beta chain was obtained from a study of response to subunit inactivated influenza vaccine. Findings of the study overall: Every seasonal influenza vaccination brings in few new T cells, the authors suggested.

The germline V gene has CDR1 GTSNPN and CDR2 SVGIG (reference sequence). The CDR3 is 12 residues long. TCRdb recomputed calls from the RT-PCR reads with MiXCR, one row per CDR3 protein. This repertoire shows 400,000 to 550,000 distinct CDR3 sequences, 25% found once; its top ten account for 1.9%. In its sample, this clonotype was seen a few times. The antigen is unknown. This chain joins TRBV30 and TRBJ1-2; TRBD1 matches 7 bases. The input for sequencing was CD4+ T cells sorted from PBMCs, taken less than 6 days after vaccination. This TCR was sampled from a man over 45 who received an inactivated influenza vaccine. The DNA for the CDR3 is TGTGCTGCGGGGAGGGGGCACTATGGCTACACCTTC. This codes for CAAGRGHYGYTF.